These 20 T cell receptor beta chains came from one sample sequenced in a study of cytomegalovirus exposure and HLA in healthy donors. PCR primers comprised 60 Vbeta and 13 Jbeta primers. Sequencing was performed with immunoSEQ multiplex PCR; in TCRdb, only in-frame clones are kept and a portion is missing. The data hold under 150,000 clones, with roughly 80% observed a single time. The sample consisted of PBMCs. The source of these receptors is a woman aged 40 to 49 in good health and CMV-seronegative.

The chain couples TRBV6-5 to TRBJ1-3; D not resolved. The CDR3 loop spans 15 amino acids. Germline V gene lookup returns CDR1 MNHEY and CDR2 SVGAGI. V was trimmed by 3 bases and J by 0 bases, leaving 9 bases between them. CDR3 region: CASSYQGVSGNTIYF. The CDR3 coding sequence is TGTGCCAGCAGTTATCAAGGAGTCTCTGGAAACACCATATATTTT.

The gene calls are TRBV18 and TRBJ2-3; 7 nucleotides line up with TRBD2. The V and J ends lost 3 bases and 2 bases, in that order; junction bases with no gene match: 2. CDR3 length: 14 amino acids. Germline-derived CDR1 and CDR2 are KGHSH and LQKENI. For the CDR3, the DNA is TGTGCCAGCTCACCGGGACTAACCACAGATACGCAGTATTTT. It is translated as CASSPGLTTDTQYF.

J is TRBJ2-7 and V is TRBV27; D not certain. V gave up 5 bases and J gave up 2 bases, with 4 bases separating them. Per germline, CDR1 MNHEY and CDR2 SMNVEV (reference sequence). The CDR3 totals 11 residues. CDR3 amino acids: CASSPAYEQYF. In DNA, the CDR3 is TGTGCCAGCAGTCCCGCCTACGAGCAGTACTTC.

The chain employs TRBV19 and TRBJ2-5; 9 bases map to TRBD1. The ends lost 9 bases at V and 4 bases at J; junction bases unmatched: 12. This CDR3 has 15 amino acids. The germline gives CDR1 LNHDA, CDR2 SQIVND (reference sequence). DNA for the CDR3: TGTGCCAGCGCCGCCGGGACAGGGCGGCGAGAGACCCAGTACTTC. Amino acid sequence: CASAAGTGRRETQYF.

The chain links TRBV28 to TRBJ2-7, with a weak D call TRBD1 (6 bases). The germline CDR1 and CDR2 sequences are MDHEN and SYDVKM. The V end lost 3 bases, the J end lost 6 bases, and 15 bases lay between the germline ends. This CDR3 region has 14 residues. In nucleotides, the CDR3 is TGTGCCAGCAGTTTGGGGACAAGACACGGCGAGCAGTACTTC. Protein product: CASSLGTRHGEQYF.

The chain joins TRBV27 to TRBJ2-2, with D perhaps matching TRBD2 (6 bases). The length of the CDR3 is 13 residues. V lost 6 bases and J 5 bases, leaving 10 bases between the germline ends. The germline CDR1 and CDR2 sequences are MNHEY and SMNVEV (reference sequence). Here the CDR3 reads CASSLLATGELFF. The DNA of the CDR3 is TGTGCCAGCAGCCTACTAGCTACCGGGGAGCTGTTTTTT.

The chain couples TRBV7-9 to TRBJ1-3; 7 bases match TRBD1. The V gene's germline CDR1 is SEHNR and CDR2 FQNEAQ (reference sequence). The CDR3 has 14 residues. J was trimmed by 6 bases and V by 7 bases; bases with no gene match: 9. The CDR3 protein is CASTPDRSLNTIYF. The CDR3 DNA sequence: TGTGCCAGCACCCCGGACAGGTCGCTAAACACCATATATTTT.

The gene calls are TRBV2 and TRBJ1-5, with D perhaps TRBD1 (6 bases). The length of the CDR3 is 15 residues. V lost 1 base, J lost 11 bases, and 18 bases lay in between. CDR1 SNHLY and CDR2 FYNNEI come from the germline V gene. The CDR3 is CASSEVQGPGQTQHF. CDR3 nucleotide sequence: TGTGCCAGCAGTGAAGTTCAAGGTCCCGGACAGACCCAGCATTTT.

This clone was counted between two and nine times. CDR3 in amino acids: CASSSPAGRALSNEQFF. In nucleotides, the CDR3 is TGTGCCAGCAGCTCACCAGCGGGCAGGGCACTCAGCAATGAGCAGTTCTTC. The chain carries TRBV11-1 and TRBJ2-1; D is possibly TRBD2 (6 bases). V shed 4 bases and J shed 6 bases, with 22 bases lying between them. This CDR3 spans 17 amino acids. Germline V lookup: CDR1 SGHAT, CDR2 FQDESV (reference sequence).

This clone appeared a few times. CDR3: CASSELAGAYEQYF. Here the CDR3 DNA reads TGTGCCAGTAGTGAACTAGCGGGGGCTTACGAGCAGTACTTC. V gene TRBV19 combines with J gene TRBJ2-7, with TRBD2 identical over 11 bases. The germline V gene encodes CDR1 LNHDA and CDR2 SQIVND (reference sequence). Losses at the gene ends were 5 bases for V and 4 bases for J; bases not matched to a gene: 4. CDR3 size: 14 residues.

This clone has a single count. The CDR3 DNA follows: TGCGCCAGCAGCCGGCAAGGGGACACAGATACGCAGTATTTT. Translating it yields CASSRQGDTDTQYF. The chain joins TRBV4-3 to TRBJ2-3; possibly TRBD1 for D (5 bases). Trimming stripped 4 bases from V and 2 bases from J, with 10 bases between. CDR1 LGHNA and CDR2 YSLEER come from the germline V gene. The CDR3 runs 14 residues.

The genes are TRBV27 and TRBJ1-3; D is undetermined. This CDR3 is built from 13 residues. Trimming stripped 2 bases from V and 5 bases from J, with 7 bases between. Germline CDR1 is MNHEY and CDR2 is SMNVEV (reference sequence). CDR3 sequence reads: CASSLQPRNTIYF. The CDR3 DNA reads as TGTGCCAGCAGTTTACAACCTAGAAACACCATATATTTT.

The chain employs TRBV4-2 and TRBJ1-1; the match to TRBD1 covers 9 bases. This CDR3 comprises 16 residues. V dropped 6 bases and J dropped 6; count of bases not matched to a gene: 14. CDR1 and CDR2 (germline): LGHNA, YNFKEQ. The CDR3 DNA follows: TGTGCCAGCAGTTCAGAACAGGGGGCGCGGAAGGCTGAAGCTTTCTTT. Translated, it gives CASSSEQGARKAEAFF.

This clone has just a few counts. This chain uses TRBV10-2 with TRBJ1-2; 8 bases line up with TRBD1. V lost 8 bases to trimming and J lost 5 bases; unmatched junction nucleotides: 13. The V gene's germline CDR1 is WSHSY and CDR2 SAAADI. The CDR3 totals 15 residues. In DNA, the CDR3 is TGCGCCAGCTCCCCCCCGGGGACAGGTTTATATGGCTACACCTTC. Translation: CASSPPGTGLYGYTF.

The chain couples TRBV18 to TRBJ2-7; D is ambiguous. The CDR3 loop spans 14 amino acids. Trimming stripped 3 bases from V and 0 bases from J, with 9 bases between. Germline-derived CDR1 and CDR2 are KGHSH and LQKENI. Written as DNA, the CDR3 is TGTGCCAGCTCACCGTGGCAGAACTCCTACGAGCAGTACTTC. Translated, it gives CASSPWQNSYEQYF.

This sequence joins TRBV2 and TRBJ1-2, with TRBD1 matching over 7 bases. The CDR3 consists of 15 residues. Germline trimming cut 3 bases from V and 2 bases from J; bases unmatched to any gene: 6. The germline gives CDR1 SNHLY, CDR2 FYNNEI. In DNA form, the CDR3 reads TGTGCCAGCAGTGATTTGGCAGGGGGGAACTATGGCTACACCTTC. It yields the protein CASSDLAGGNYGYTF.

The chain couples TRBV5-1 to TRBJ2-2, with D unclear. Germline V CDR1 and CDR2: SGHRS, YFSETQ. This CDR3 is 15 amino acids long. Trimming stripped 0 bases from V and 0 bases from J, with 6 bases between. CDR3 region: CASSLGHSNTGELFF. The CDR3 DNA sequence: TGCGCCAGCAGCTTGGGTCACTCGAACACCGGGGAGCTGTTTTTT. The entire variable domain, with the rest obtained from reference TRBV5-1 and TRBJ2-2, is as follows: KAGVTQTPRYLIKTRGQQVTLSCSPISGHRSVSWYQQTPGQGLQFLFEYFSETQRNKGNFPGRFSGRQFSNSRSEMNVSTLELGDSALYLCASSLGHSNTGELFFGEGSRLTVL.

The table lists this clone with a few counts. The J gene is TRBJ1-3, the V gene TRBV2; 8 nucleotides agree with TRBD1. V was clipped by 7 bases and J by 4 bases; unmatched bases: 6. The germline CDR1 and CDR2 sequences are SNHLY and FYNNEI. CDR3 size: 14 residues. The CDR3 is CASTSQGVGNTIYF. The CDR3 DNA follows: TGTGCCAGCACCTCACAGGGGGTAGGAAACACCATATATTTT. The entire variable domain, with the rest obtained from reference TRBV2 and TRBJ1-3, is as follows: EPEVTQTPSHQVTQMGQEVILRCVPISNHLYFYWYRQILGQKVEFLVSFYNNEISEKSEIFDDQFSVERPDGSNFTLKIRSTKLEDSAMYFCASTSQGVGNTIYFGEGSWLTVV.

J is TRBJ2-7 and V is TRBV7-9; TRBD2 aligns across 8 bases. CDR1 and CDR2 from the germline V gene are SEHNR and FQNEAQ (reference sequence). This CDR3 contains 16 residues. The ends lost 5 bases at V and 5 bases at J; junction bases unmatched: 14. The CDR3: CASSPPGRGGFNEQYF. CDR3 in DNA: TGTGCCAGCAGCCCACCCGGTCGGGGGGGTTTCAACGAGCAGTACTTC.

The J gene is TRBJ1-3, the V gene TRBV7-8, with D possibly TRBD1 on 5 matching bases. Germline V CDR1 and CDR2: SGHVS, FQNEAQ. Deletions cut 4 bases from V and 1 base from J, with 14 bases between. CDR3 size: 16 residues. The chain's CDR3 is CASSSRSGLSGNTIYF. Written as DNA, the CDR3 is TGTGCCAGCAGCTCCCGGTCGGGACTTTCTGGAAACACCATATATTTT.